This TCR beta chain was sequenced in a study of human T cells and chemical hapten exposure listed by TCRdb under 2021. As for the study more broadly: For sensitization, 2% DPC in acetone was applied to a roughly 2 cm by roughly 2 cm area of upper inner arm skin. Blood was sampled from patients pre-sensitization (week 0) and at 2, 6 and about 24 weeks after DPC sensitization. This study followed changes in the peripheral blood TCR repertoire in vivo during primary and secondary sensitization of alopecia patients to the hapten diphenylcyclopropenone (DPC). The libraries were sequenced as a pool, and the TCR yield per sample differed mostly because of small variations in library volumes within the pool. Blood for TCR sequencing was provided by twenty-nine alopecia patients at one to four time points (pre-sensitization, 2, 6 and 24 weeks). Weekly therapeutic DPC doses were additionally applied to the scalp of patients throughout the roughly 25-week study period. Alopecia areata with under or over 50% scalp involvement, alopecia totalis and alopecia universalis were represented in the patient cohort, which was mostly female. Patch testing was performed on the upper back with Finn chambers containing 0.01% DPC, and the patch tests were scored after 6 days according to International Contact Dermatitis Research Group standards. General findings and caveats noted by the study authors: Compared with pre-sensitization or healthy control sets, expanded TCRs formed significantly more large CDR3 similarity clusters, which is consistent with antigen-driven responses. The number of PT1 expanded TCRs positively correlated with patch test score, significant at thresholds 8, 16 and 32 but not 4. After repeated subsampling, changes were observed in the strength of the expansion versus patch-test correlation and in the threshold at which the correlation became significant. No change with DPC sensitization was found in the number of TCRs above 1 in 1000 frequency, and no evidence of global repertoire structure alterations was found. All patients had alopecia, a presumed autoimmune disease, so their immune response might differ from that of healthy individuals.

Remarks on this clonotype: Its binding antigen is unknown. The record has no base qualities; no much larger clone is one base away.

Libraries were constructed by RACE. These reads were obtained on a NextSeq 500. During library preparation, unique molecular identifiers were attached to individual cDNA molecules so that TCRs could be counted quantitatively and reproducibly. Both TCR alpha and TCR beta chains were sequenced from each blood RNA sample. In the source study's methods: Samples had a median of about 90,000 TCRs, with a range from about 23,224 to 700,000. V, J and CDR3 annotation of the TCR reads was carried out using the Decombinator software suite. Every sample was subsampled to the same number of TCRs (28,000) for the PS versus PT1 abundance plots. TCRs were defined as expanded if absent before sensitization and observed at least eight times at the 2-week time point. In-frame beta chains were kept once TCRdb had trimmed the public reads at Q25 with fastp and called clones with MiXCR. Duplicate CDR3 protein sequences are folded into a single record with the most common DNA and genes. These V and J calls rely on TCRdb rather than the paper's analysis. The sample table contains 90,000 to 120,000 distinct CDR3 sequences; only one count was recorded for about 11% of them. Roughly 3.5% of the sample belongs to the ten largest clones.

From its cysteine to its phenylalanine, the CDR3 spans 14 amino acids. The entry retains the CDR3 DNA only, 42 bases that are in frame from base 1. The trim is 4 bases for V and 3 bases for J, with a gap of 16 bases between the germline ends. The germline V gene provides CDR1 SQVTM and CDR2 ANQGSEA. The time point label, read with the paper, signifies: patch test 1, 2 weeks after DPC sensitization. In light of the paper, this sample's treatment or condition label describes: therapeutic diphenylcyclopropenone sensitization with weekly scalp DPC. At each patch-test visit, blood was drawn before the patch test was applied. To be eligible, patients had to be aged 18 to 70, diagnosed with alopecia and judged suitable for DPC therapy, while pregnant patients were excluded. Total RNA was isolated from unfractionated whole blood collected in Tempus Blood RNA tubes.

This TCR was sampled from a woman between 40 and 55 years old with alopecia areata. Some clones in this sample may be carry-over from other donors' samples. The chain is made from TRBV29-1 and TRBJ2-7; TRBD1 is a weak D gene call, 8 bases matching. The source material was whole blood, sampled in connection with sensitization to the hapten diphenylcyclopropenone (DPC). CDR3 reads: CSVGGGQDLYEQYF. The sequenced DNA: TGCAGCGTTGGGGGGGGACAGGACCTCTACGAGCAGTACTTC.